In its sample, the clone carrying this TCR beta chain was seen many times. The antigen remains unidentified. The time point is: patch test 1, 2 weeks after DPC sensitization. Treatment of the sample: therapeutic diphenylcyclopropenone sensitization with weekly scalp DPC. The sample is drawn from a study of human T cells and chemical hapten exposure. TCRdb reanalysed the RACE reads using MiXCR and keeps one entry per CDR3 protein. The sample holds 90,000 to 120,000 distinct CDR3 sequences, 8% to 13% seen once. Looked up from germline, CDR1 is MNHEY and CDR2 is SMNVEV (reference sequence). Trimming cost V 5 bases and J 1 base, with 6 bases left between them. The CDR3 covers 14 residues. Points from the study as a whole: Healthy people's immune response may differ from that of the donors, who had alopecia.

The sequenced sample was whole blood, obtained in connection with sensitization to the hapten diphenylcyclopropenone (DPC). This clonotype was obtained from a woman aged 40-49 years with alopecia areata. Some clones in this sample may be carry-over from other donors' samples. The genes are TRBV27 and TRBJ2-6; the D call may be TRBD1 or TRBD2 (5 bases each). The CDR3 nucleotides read TGTGCCAGCAGTGAGGGGTCTGGGGCCAACGTCCTGACTTTC. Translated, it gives CASSEGSGANVLTF.